The T cell receptor beta chain under discussion was sequenced for a study of T cell responses to AZD1222 COVID-19 vaccine (dated by TCRdb to 2020 to 2022). A note on the overall study: Because spike-specific TCR depth and breadth did not differ between the two schedules, AZD1222 recipients who got a second dose at roughly 4 weeks were pooled with those who got a second dose at roughly 12 weeks. A total of more than 230 trial participants underwent TCR sequencing, of whom some 200 had received two doses of AZD1222 and about 25 had received two doses of the MenACWY control vaccine. Trial participants were enrolled into age subgroups of 18-55, 56-69 and 70-plus years, which contained approximately 150, 28 and 58 TCR-sequenced participants, respectively.

The CDR3 regions of human TCRbeta chains were subjected to immunosequencing. The authors processed their data as follows. TCRs in the repertoires were matched against a reference library of SARS-CoV-2-specific TCRs that had been generated with the MIRA antigen-specificity platform. Breadth was defined as the fraction of unique TCRs that were SARS-CoV-2-associated. Depth was defined as the fraction of total T cells that were SARS-CoV-2-associated. Each spike-specific TCR was assigned to its reactive spike region and to a CD4 or CD8 class using the MIRA data. Log10-transformed breadth and depth values were compared by one-way ANOVA with Sidak's multiple comparisons tests. Entries here come from immuneACCESS through TCRdb and include only in-frame sequences with V and J called. Some clones fail to appear in such tables; in the studies checked, an unresolved V gene covers under half of the shortfall, and the cause of the remainder is unknown. D and trimming were read from the DNA, whereas the V and J calls and clone size are those reported in that table. The table for this sample lists over 150,000 clones; about 87% of them were counted only once. Around 3.1% of the sample is in the top ten clones.

The CDR1 and CDR2 encoded by the germline V gene are SGHTA and FQGNSA. The CDR3 covers 15 residues, taking in both the cysteine and the phenylalanine. The retained sequence is limited to the CDR3, 45 bases, with the frame set at the first base. V is clipped by 5 bases and J by 3 bases, and the sequence between their germline boundaries is 13 bases long. Study-wide findings and limitations: Because no day 14 peak-response samples were available, repertoires were characterized only after the peak T cell response. Conclusions about previously exposed vaccinees are limited, since just a handful of AZD1222 recipients were seropositive for SARS-CoV-2 at baseline. Epitopes outside the regions mutated in the B.1.351 and B.1.1.7 variants were reportedly recognized by nearly half of the unique spike-specific TCRs. A significant rise in spike-specific TCR breadth and depth was observed after two AZD1222 doses relative to day 0 and relative to MenACWY recipients. Participants were mostly white British, with more females than males. The authors suggested clonal diversity may have been underestimated. In the small 56-69-year group, the increase in depth fell short of significance, most likely because of low power. The whole spike protein was spanned by vaccine-associated CD4 TCRs, and dominant responses were seen in regions 160-218 and 743-854.

According to the study, the label for this sample's time point signals: baseline before first vaccination. Samples from vaccinated people were obtained from the UK trials COV001 and COV002, which included a single-blind randomized controlled phase 2/3 trial of AZD1222 (ChAdOx1 nCoV-19) in healthy adults. Trial participant PBMC samples were collected at day 0 and day 28 after the second dose for TCRbeta chain sequencing. This clone was seen only a few times. Its binding antigen is unknown. No much larger clonotype is one base removed from it; base qualities were not supplied. Sequenced here: peripheral blood, sampled on day 0 of AZD1222 vaccination. The sequence came from an adult in good health. This sequence uses TRBV7-2 and TRBJ1-4, with a weak D call of TRBD1 (6 bases match). CDR3 sequence: CASSRASGANEKLFF. The nucleotide sequence reads TGTGCCAGCAGCCGGGCCTCAGGGGCTAATGAAAAACTGTTTTTT.